One sample yielded the 29 T cell receptor beta chains listed below, sequenced in a study of blood T cell repertoires in COVID-19. Using immunoSEQ multiplex PCR, the repertoire was profiled, and TCRdb retains in-frame clones only, with some absent. There are approximately 30,000 clones in the sample; about 90% occur only once, and under 30% lies in the top ten. The sample was peripheral blood. The receptors here all came from a human donor in a cohort sampled during active COVID-19.

This chain connects TRBV21-1 to TRBJ2-6; TRBD2 reflects the table's D call only, with no check against the DNA. TRBV21-1 is a known pseudogene. This CDR3 comprises 18 residues. The CDR3 loop reads CASSKAWDSHSGANVLTF. CDR3 nucleotides: TGTGCCAGCAGCAAAGCTTGGGACTCCCACTCTGGGGCCAACGTCCTGACTTTC.

This chain uses TRBV7-2 with TRBJ2-2, with a tentative D call TRBD2 (5 bases). CDR3 length equals 14 residues. Germline CDR1 and CDR2: SGHTA and FQGNSA. The V end lost 3 bases, the J end lost 6 bases, and 11 bases lay between the germline ends. The CDR3 protein is CASSLDSGPGELFF. Written as DNA, the CDR3 is TGTGCCAGCAGCTTGGACTCAGGCCCCGGGGAGCTGTTTTTT.

This clone was picked up a small number of times. This rearrangement joins TRBV5-4 to TRBJ2-1, with 8 bases aligning to TRBD2. Unmatched junction bases numbered 4, after V lost 2 bases and J lost 0 bases. The V gene's germline CDR1 is SGHNT and CDR2 YYREEE (reference sequence). The CDR3 spans 16 residues. The CDR3 DNA sequence: TGTGCCAGCAGCTTAGCGGGGGTCCTCTCCTACAATGAGCAGTTCTTC. Encoded protein: CASSLAGVLSYNEQFF. Together with reference TRBV5-4 and TRBJ2-1, the CDR3 gives the full variable domain: ETGVTQSPTHLIKTRGQQVTLRCSSQSGHNTVSWYQQALGQGPQFIFQYYREEENGRGNFPPRFSGLQFPNYSSELNVNALELDDSALYLCASSLAGVLSYNEQFFGPGTRLTVL.

The table lists this clone with a few counts. Other DNA variants within this sample encode the same CDR3. The chain recombines TRBV9 with TRBJ1-6; D is unresolved. CDR3 length equals 15 residues. Germline CDR1 and CDR2: SGDLS and YYNGEE. Trimming left V 4 bases short and J 0 bases short, with 8 bases between. The CDR3 reads CASSPPGSYNSPLHF. CDR3 nucleotides: TGTGCCAGCAGCCCCCCGGGCTCCTATAATTCACCCCTCCACTTT.

The chain is built from TRBV7-9 and TRBJ1-1; a weak D match, TRBD1 (6 bases). Germline CDR1 SEHNR, CDR2 FQNEAQ (reference sequence). The CDR3 totals 15 residues. Trimming left V 1 base short and J 1 base short, with 10 bases between. CDR3 in amino acids: CASSLVLGANTEAFF. The CDR3, as DNA: TGTGCCAGCAGCTTAGTGCTGGGGGCGAACACTGAAGCTTTCTTT.

The chain has TRBV3-1 (or the pseudogene TRBV3-2) and TRBJ2-5, with 14 positions matching TRBD2. Germline V gives CDR1 LGHDT, CDR2 YNNKEL (reference sequence). The CDR3 has 16 amino acids. The V segment lost 8 bases and the J segment 1 base; nucleotides outside the gene matches: 6. This chain's CDR3 is CASAGLAGAPQETQYF. The CDR3 DNA reads as TGTGCCAGCGCGGGACTAGCGGGGGCCCCCCAAGAGACCCAGTACTTC.

V gene TRBV9 combines with J gene TRBJ1-6; 10 bases agree with TRBD1. From germline, CDR1 is SGDLS and CDR2 YYNGEE. Trimming removed 0 bases from V and 11 bases from J; junction bases left unmatched: 5. This CDR3 spans 15 amino acids. CDR3 protein: CASSVELGQGAPLHF. DNA for the CDR3: TGTGCCAGCAGCGTAGAGTTAGGACAGGGGGCACCCCTCCACTTT.

The genes are TRBV5-1 and TRBJ2-3; 11 nucleotides align to TRBD2. J lost 2 bases, V lost 0 bases, and 8 bases had no gene match. This CDR3 is 18 amino acids long. Per germline, CDR1 SGHRS and CDR2 YFSETQ. As DNA, the CDR3 is TGCGCCAGCAGCTTGGCGGGGACTAGCGGACCCCCCACAGATACGCAGTATTTT. It translates to CASSLAGTSGPPTDTQYF. The variable domain in full, with the rest retrieved from reference TRBV5-1 and TRBJ2-3, is KAGVTQTPRYLIKTRGQQVTLSCSPISGHRSVSWYQQTPGQGLQFLFEYFSETQRNKGNFPGRFSGRQFSNSRSEMNVSTLELGDSALYLCASSLAGTSGPPTDTQYFGPGTRLTVL.

V is TRBV30 and J is TRBJ1-1, with 8 bases matching TRBD1. This CDR3 has 12 amino acids. Germline CDR1 is GTSNPN and CDR2 is SVGIG (reference sequence). V lost 4 bases to trimming and J lost 7 bases; unmatched junction nucleotides: 5. CDR3 amino acids: CAWTTGGDEAFF. Here the CDR3 DNA reads TGTGCCTGGACCACAGGGGGGGATGAAGCTTTCTTT.

The J gene is TRBJ2-7, the V gene TRBV13, with a tentative D call TRBD1 (6 bases). This CDR3 has 14 residues. Trimming took 2 bases from V and 3 from J, leaving 11 bases between them. Germline loops: CDR1 PRHDT, CDR2 FYEKMQ (reference sequence). The CDR3 DNA follows: TGTGCCAGCAGCTTAAGCCAGGGGCTCTACGAGCAGTACTTC. Amino acids: CASSLSQGLYEQYF.

The chain uses TRBV7-9 and TRBJ2-7; no reliable D call. V lost 3 bases, J lost 0 bases, and 3 bases lay in between. The CDR3 covers 12 residues. Germline CDR1 is SEHNR and CDR2 is FQNEAQ (reference sequence). CDR3 in amino acids: CASSFSSYEQYF. The CDR3 coding sequence is TGTGCCAGCAGCTTCAGCTCCTACGAGCAGTACTTC.

V is TRBV19 and J is TRBJ2-3, with D unclear. The CDR3 runs 15 residues. Germline CDR1 LNHDA, CDR2 SQIVND (reference sequence). Trimming took 3 bases from V and 6 from J, leaving 16 bases between them. The CDR3 region is CASSIPAGTPDTQYF. The CDR3, as DNA: TGTGCCAGTAGTATTCCCGCAGGAACCCCCGATACGCAGTATTTT.

The chain employs TRBV6-5 and TRBJ2-2, with TRBD1 as a possible D gene (5 bases). From germline, CDR1 is MNHEY and CDR2 SVGAGI. Between the trimmed V and J ends, which lost 7 bases and 6 bases, there was a span of 12 bases. This CDR3 is built from 13 residues. DNA for the CDR3: TGTGCCAGCACTCGTGGGGCGGCCGGGGAGCTGTTTTTT. This translates into CASTRGAAGELFF.

The V call is TRBV6-2 or TRBV6-3, the J call TRBJ2-3; 16 bases align to TRBD2. The CDR3 is 17 residues long. Germline assignment: CDR1 MNHEY and CDR2 SVGEGT. Trimming took 6 bases from V and 3 from J; bases not matched to a gene: 6. CDR3: CASSRGLAGGVTDTQYF. Here the CDR3 DNA reads TGTGCCAGCAGCCGGGGACTAGCGGGGGGGGTTACAGATACGCAGTATTTT.

The CDR3 region has the DNA TGCGCCAGCAGTGAGTCAGCGGGGGGGCTAGAAGAGACCCAGTACTTC. Translation gives CASSESAGGLEETQYF. The V gene is TRBV10-2, the J gene TRBJ2-5; TRBD2 matches at 10 bases. The germline V gene encodes CDR1 WSHSY and CDR2 SAAADI. V shed 0 bases, J shed 3 bases, and the junction held 4 bases outside the gene matches. The CDR3 is made up of 16 amino acids.

This clone was seen only once. The chain employs TRBV7-8 and TRBJ2-3, with D possibly TRBD2 on 6 matching bases. The V gene's germline CDR1 is SGHVS and CDR2 FQNEAQ. The CDR3 length is 15 residues. Trimming stripped 5 bases from V and 1 base from J, with 13 bases between. The CDR3 sequence is CASSRDGGGTDTQYF. CDR3 coding DNA: TGTGCCAGCAGCCGAGACGGGGGTGGCACAGATACGCAGTATTTT.

The V and J genes are TRBV7-6 and TRBJ2-2; D might be TRBD1 (6 bases). The CDR3 length is 15 residues. V dropped 0 bases and J dropped 2 bases, with 7 bases sitting between them. Germline V gene data show CDR1 as SGHVS and CDR2 as FNYEAQ. CDR3 in amino acids: CASSLAGTNTGELFF. CDR3 DNA sequence: TGTGCCAGCAGCTTAGCGGGGACAAACACCGGGGAGCTGTTTTTT.

The chain combines TRBV10-2 with TRBJ1-2; 10 nucleotides line up with TRBD1. Losses at the gene ends were 3 bases for V and 4 bases for J; bases not matched to a gene: 5. The CDR3 is made up of 15 amino acids. Germline CDR1 reads WSHSY; CDR2 reads SAAADI. CDR3 residues: CASSEYGQGGYGYTF. In nucleotides, the CDR3 is TGCGCCAGCAGTGAATACGGACAGGGGGGCTATGGCTACACCTTC.

Only a few counts were recorded for this clone. The rearrangement uses TRBV29-1 and TRBJ2-1; 8 positions agree with TRBD2. Germline V gives CDR1 SQVTM, CDR2 ANQGSEA. The CDR3 consists of 18 residues. V lost 6 bases to trimming and J lost 0 bases; unmatched junction nucleotides: 16. For the CDR3, the DNA is TGCAGCGTCCCGCGGGGGAGCGGGGGTCTGAGCTCCTACAATGAGCAGTTCTTC. Translation: CSVPRGSGGLSSYNEQFF.

The CDR3 sequence is CASTAPTHLDQPQHF. CDR3 coding DNA: TGTGCCAGTACGGCCCCGACACATTTGGATCAGCCCCAGCATTTT. The gene calls are TRBV19 and TRBJ1-5; D unresolved. V lost 7 bases, J lost 5 bases, and 18 bases lay in between. CDR3 length: 15 residues. Germline CDR1 is LNHDA and CDR2 is SQIVND (reference sequence).

The chain uses TRBV10-3 and TRBJ2-7; 11 nucleotides line up with TRBD1. Germline loops: CDR1 ENHRY, CDR2 SYGVKD. The trim removed 7 bases at V and 2 bases at J, leaving 4 bases unmatched. The CDR3 has 14 residues. This CDR3 reads CAIKPGQGAYEQYF. DNA for the CDR3: TGTGCCATCAAGCCGGGACAGGGGGCCTACGAGCAGTACTTC.

This chain joins TRBV6-4 and TRBJ2-1; 9 bases line up with TRBD2. Trimming took 0 bases from V and 7 from J; bases not matched to a gene: 7. CDR1 is MRHNA, CDR2 SNTAGT, per germline. The length of the CDR3 is 16 residues. CDR3 nucleotide sequence: TGTGCCAGCAGTGACTCACCTCCCGGACTAGCGAATGAGCAGTTCTTC. Translation gives CASSDSPPGLANEQFF.

This clone was detected once. This sequence joins TRBV18 and TRBJ1-5; D possibly corresponds to TRBD1 (5 bases). V lost 1 base and J 2 bases, leaving 12 bases between the germline ends. From germline, CDR1 is KGHSH and CDR2 LQKENI. The CDR3 runs to 16 residues. The CDR3 spells CASSPQGNQGNQPQHF. Here the CDR3 DNA reads TGTGCCAGCTCACCACAGGGGAATCAGGGCAATCAGCCCCAGCATTTT.

The chain is built from TRBV30 and TRBJ1-1; D possibly corresponds to TRBD1 (6 bases). Germline lookup yields CDR1 GTSNPN and CDR2 SVGIG (reference sequence). Trimming removed 1 base from V and 4 bases from J, with 16 bases in between. The CDR3 extends over 15 amino acids. CDR3 sequence reads: CAWSGDNRASTEAFF. The CDR3 DNA reads as TGTGCCTGGAGTGGGGACAACAGGGCGAGCACTGAAGCTTTCTTT.

This rearrangement joins TRBV30 to TRBJ2-3; D not certain. This CDR3 is built from 12 residues. Germline CDR1 and CDR2: GTSNPN and SVGIG (reference sequence). V lost 1 base to trimming and J lost 6 bases, with 8 bases between them. DNA of the CDR3: TGTGCCTGGAGTGACCTAGTCGATACGCAGTATTTT. Its translation is CAWSDLVDTQYF.

This rearrangement joins TRBV28 to TRBJ2-3; no clear D gene. CDR3 length equals 12 residues. CDR1 is MDHEN and CDR2 is SYDVKM in the germline V gene. V was trimmed by 5 bases and J by 2 bases, leaving 5 bases between them. CDR3 nucleotide sequence: TGTGCCAGCAGTCCTATCACAGATACGCAGTATTTT. This gives the protein CASSPITDTQYF.

This clone was recorded once. This chain connects TRBV6-5 to TRBJ2-7; TRBD2 might be the D (6 bases). Germline-derived CDR1 and CDR2 are MNHEY and SVGAGI. This CDR3 has 13 residues. Trimming shortened V by 8 bases and J by 7 bases, and 18 bases separated the two germline ends. CDR3 DNA: TGTGCCAGCCACGCCGCCAGCGCGGGAGAGCAGTACTTC. Translation gives CASHAASAGEQYF.

This sequence joins TRBV18 and TRBJ1-1; possible D gene TRBD1, 5 bases. The CDR3 contains 15 residues. Per the germline V gene, CDR1 is KGHSH and CDR2 is LQKENI. V was cut by 0 bases and J by 4 bases, with 12 bases left in between. The CDR3 protein is CASSPPLGAVTEAFF. The DNA of the CDR3 is TGTGCCAGCTCACCACCTTTAGGGGCCGTCACTGAAGCTTTCTTT. The variable domain in full, completed from reference TRBV18 and TRBJ1-1, reads NAGVMQNPRHLVRRRGQEARLRCSPMKGHSHVYWYRQLPEEGLKFMVYLQKENIIDESGMPKERFSAEFPKEGPSILRIQQVVRGDSAAYFCASSPPLGAVTEAFFGQGTRLTVV.

This chain uses TRBV5-1 with TRBJ2-7; 8 bases match TRBD1. This CDR3 spans 15 amino acids. The germline V gene has CDR1 SGHRS and CDR2 YFSETQ. The J segment lost 1 base and the V segment lost 0 bases, leaving 3 bases of the junction unmatched. The CDR3 DNA is TGCGCCAGCAGCTTGGTCCAGGGGGCGTCCTACGAGCAGTACTTC. Protein: CASSLVQGASYEQYF.